These 28 T cell receptor beta chains share one sample of origin, sequenced in a study of cytomegalovirus exposure and HLA in healthy donors. 60 Vbeta and 13 Jbeta primers were used in PCR. Generated by immunoSEQ multiplex PCR, the TCRdb table keeps only in-frame clones and is missing some. The table includes around 100,000 clones, about 79% detected once. The sequencing input was PBMCs. The receptors come from a man between 50 and 59 years old in good health and CMV-seropositive.

The chain uses TRBV7-6 and TRBJ1-4; perhaps TRBD1 as D (6 bases). V was clipped by 5 bases and J by 7 bases, with 17 bases between them. Germline values: CDR1 SGHVS, CDR2 FNYEAQ. This CDR3 region has 15 residues. The CDR3 sequence is CASSRQASLGEKLFF. CDR3 DNA sequence: TGTGCCAGCAGCAGACAGGCTTCTCTGGGTGAAAAACTGTTTTTT.

The rearrangement uses TRBV20-1 and TRBJ1-5; D possibly corresponds to TRBD1 (5 bases). The germline CDR1 and CDR2 sequences are DFQATT and SNEGSKA (reference sequence). Trimming cost V 6 bases and J 9 bases, with 12 bases left between them. This CDR3 is built from 11 residues. CDR3 in amino acids: CSALGGGPQHF. The CDR3 coding sequence is TGCAGTGCCCTAGGCGGGGGGCCCCAGCATTTT.

The rearrangement links TRBV28 to TRBJ2-1, with 11 bases lining up with TRBD2. Trimming at V came to 0 bases and at J to 6 bases, leaving 1 base not matched to a gene. Germline V lookup: CDR1 MDHEN, CDR2 SYDVKM. This CDR3 spans 15 amino acids. The CDR3 region has the DNA TGTGCCAGCAGTTTATGGACTAGCGGGACCAATGAGCAGTTCTTC. Translation gives CASSLWTSGTNEQFF.

The chain couples TRBV27 to TRBJ2-7, with TRBD1 matching over 12 bases. The CDR3 covers 16 residues. In germline, CDR1 is MNHEY, CDR2 SMNVEV (reference sequence). Trimming at V came to 3 bases and at J to 5 bases, leaving 8 bases not matched to a gene. The CDR3 DNA reads TGTGCCAGCAGTTTTGGGTGGGGGACAGGGGGCCACGAGCAGTACTTC. As protein: CASSFGWGTGGHEQYF.

This chain connects TRBV5-1 to TRBJ1-2; D not resolved. V lost 0 bases to trimming and J lost 8 bases, with 14 bases between them. The CDR3 is 14 residues long. Germline lookup yields CDR1 SGHRS and CDR2 YFSETQ. CDR3 in amino acids: CASSLAVGPGGYTF. CDR3 in DNA: TGCGCCAGCAGCTTGGCCGTAGGGCCGGGAGGCTACACCTTC.

The chain combines TRBV5-1 with TRBJ1-2; 9 bases fit TRBD1. This CDR3 comprises 15 residues. Per the germline V gene, CDR1 is SGHRS and CDR2 is YFSETQ. V trimming: 2 bases; J trimming: 7 bases; junction bases outside the gene matches: 9. CDR3 DNA sequence: TGCGCCAGCAGCTTCGAAGGACAGGGGCCCCTTGGCTACACCTTC. Its protein product is CASSFEGQGPLGYTF.

V gene TRBV7-2 combines with J gene TRBJ1-1; D is unresolved. The CDR3 runs to 12 residues. Germline CDR1 SGHTA, CDR2 FQGNSA. V was shortened by 2 bases and J by 5 bases, with 6 bases between the two germline ends. The CDR3 loop reads CASSLRETEAFF. The DNA for the CDR3 is TGTGCCAGCAGCTTAAGGGAGACTGAAGCTTTCTTT.

The V call is TRBV6-6, the J call TRBJ1-2; D is possibly TRBD1 (5 bases). Germline V gives CDR1 MNHNY, CDR2 SVGAGI (reference sequence). This CDR3 region has 13 residues. Trimming removed 6 bases at V and 4 bases at J, with 12 bases between. CDR3 nucleotide sequence: TGTGCCAGCAGCATTGACAGTGTCTATGGCTACACCTTC. Translating gives CASSIDSVYGYTF.

This clone was counted between two and nine times. The chain couples TRBV5-6 to TRBJ1-4, with no clear D. CDR3 length equals 14 residues. Trimming took off 1 base at V and 4 bases at J, with 8 bases between the two ends. In germline, CDR1 is SGHDT, CDR2 YYEEEE. In DNA form, the CDR3 reads TGTGCCAGCAGCTTGTGGGCAGTTAATGAAAAACTGTTTTTT. This gives the protein CASSLWAVNEKLFF. Full variable domain (rest looked up from reference TRBV5-6 and TRBJ1-4): DAGVTQSPTHLIKTRGQQVTLRCSPKSGHDTVSWYQQALGQGPQFIFQYYEEEERQRGNFPDRFSGHQFPNYSSELNVNALLLGDSALYLCASSLWAVNEKLFFGSGTQLSVL.

The chain combines TRBV28 with TRBJ2-7; 8 nucleotides match TRBD1. This CDR3 is built from 12 residues. Germline lookup yields CDR1 MDHEN and CDR2 SYDVKM. V lost 6 bases and J lost 12; bases outside the gene matches: 10. The CDR3 DNA reads TGTGCCAGCAGCACCGGGGACAGGAGGCCGTACTTC. Translation: CASSTGDRRPYF. The full variable domain, completed using reference TRBV28 and TRBJ2-7, is DVKVTQSSRYLVKRTGEKVFLECVQDMDHENMFWYRQDPGLGLRLIYFSYDVKMKEKGDIPEGYSVSREKKERFSLILESASTNQTSMYLCASSTGDRRPYFGPGTRLTVT.

CDR3: CATLKLGTSGYYEQYF. DNA for the CDR3: TGTGCCACTCTCAAACTCGGGACTAGCGGTTATTACGAGCAGTACTTC. The genes are TRBV21-1 and TRBJ2-7; the table's D call, TRBD2, has no DNA check behind it. TRBV21-1 is shown as a pseudogene. CDR3 length: 16 amino acids.

V is TRBV7-2 and J is TRBJ1-2; a possible D gene is TRBD1 (5 bases). This CDR3 region has 15 residues. The germline V gene encodes CDR1 SGHTA and CDR2 FQGNSA. Trimming stripped 4 bases from V and 8 bases from J, with 20 bases between. In DNA, the CDR3 is TGTGCCAGCAGCTCAATGGGGCAGATCCTCGGGGGCTACACCTTC. Protein: CASSSMGQILGGYTF.

This clone has only a few counts. The V gene is TRBV11-2, the J gene TRBJ2-5, with TRBD2 matching over 7 bases. The germline gives CDR1 SGHAT, CDR2 FQNNGV. The CDR3 covers 16 residues. The junction had 11 bases not matched to a gene; V was cut back by 1 base and J by 6 bases. CDR3 bases: TGTGCCAGCAGCTTAGTACTAGCGAGCGTTATGCAGACCCAGTACTTC. It is translated as CASSLVLASVMQTQYF.

Only one count was recorded for this clone. V gene TRBV5-1 combines with J gene TRBJ2-7; TRBD1 agrees at 7 bases. The CDR3 loop spans 14 amino acids. Germline lookup yields CDR1 SGHRS and CDR2 YFSETQ. After removal of 6 bases from V and 1 base from J, the junction contained 7 bases not matched to a gene. The CDR3 protein is CASTKTGQSYEQYF. DNA of the CDR3: TGCGCCAGCACCAAGACGGGACAGTCCTACGAGCAGTACTTC.

This clone was recorded once. The CDR3 spells CASSPKTSGTGEQFF. CDR3 sequence (DNA): TGCGCCAGCAGCCCTAAGACTAGCGGGACTGGTGAGCAGTTCTTC. The chain joins TRBV5-1 to TRBJ2-1, with 11 bases aligning to TRBD2. Per germline, CDR1 SGHRS and CDR2 YFSETQ. V was clipped by 4 bases and J by 9 bases; unmatched bases: 9. The CDR3 is 15 amino acids.

The chain links TRBV9 to TRBJ2-5, with 8 nucleotides matching TRBD2. The length of the CDR3 is 15 residues. The V and J ends lost 4 bases and 4 bases, in that order; junction bases with no gene match: 9. Germline V gives CDR1 SGDLS, CDR2 YYNGEE. In nucleotides, the CDR3 is TGTGCCAGCAGCATAAGCGGGGGCCCGGTAGAGACCCAGTACTTC. Encoded protein: CASSISGGPVETQYF.

The chain is built from TRBV19 and TRBJ2-6, with 10 bases that match TRBD1. V gave up 9 bases and J gave up 1 base; unmatched junction bases: 12. Germline loops: CDR1 LNHDA, CDR2 SQIVND (reference sequence). The CDR3 extends over 18 amino acids. The DNA for the CDR3 is TGTGCCAGCTCGTCCCCGGGACAGGGGATGTCTGGGGCCAACGTCCTGACTTTC. Translated: CASSSPGQGMSGANVLTF.

V usage is TRBV7-2 and J usage is TRBJ1-2; TRBD1 matches at 10 bases. This CDR3 spans 14 amino acids. Germline assignment: CDR1 SGHTA and CDR2 FQGNSA. Losses at the gene ends were 3 bases for V and 7 bases for J; bases not matched to a gene: 5. CDR3 residues: CASSFTGTGVGYTF. CDR3 nucleotide sequence: TGTGCCAGCAGCTTCACCGGGACAGGGGTTGGCTACACCTTC.

This clone turned up a few times. V is TRBV5-1 and J is TRBJ2-1; TRBD1 might be the D (6 bases). With 3 bases removed from V and 1 base from J, the gap between germline ends came to 8 bases. Germline CDR1 is SGHRS and CDR2 is YFSETQ. The CDR3 is made up of 14 amino acids. In nucleotides, the CDR3 is TGCGCCAGCAGCTCAGGGGTATCCTACAATGAGCAGTTCTTC. As protein: CASSSGVSYNEQFF.

The J gene is TRBJ2-1, the V gene TRBV9; 12 positions agree with TRBD2. Unmatched junction bases numbered 1, after V lost 2 bases and J lost 10 bases. The length of the CDR3 is 13 residues. Germline CDR1 reads SGDLS; CDR2 reads YYNGEE. The CDR3 DNA sequence: TGTGCCAGCAGCGTGGGGACTAGCGGGGAGCAGTTCTTC. It specifies CASSVGTSGEQFF.

The J gene is TRBJ1-5, the V gene TRBV7-3; D may be TRBD1 (5 bases). The CDR3 is 16 residues long. Germline V gives CDR1 SGHTA, CDR2 FQGTGA. Trimming stripped 2 bases from V and 0 bases from J, with 11 bases between. The CDR3 reads CASSLLGPSSNQPQHF. Written as DNA, the CDR3 is TGTGCCAGCAGCTTATTGGGGCCTTCTAGCAATCAGCCCCAGCATTTT.

V usage is TRBV18 and J usage is TRBJ1-3, with a weak D call TRBD1 (6 bases). There are 15 residues in the CDR3. CDR1 and CDR2 from the germline V gene are KGHSH and LQKENI. Trimming removed 5 bases from V and 2 bases from J, with 13 bases in between. CDR3 in DNA: TGTGCCAGCTCATCATACAGGGATCCTGGAAACACCATATATTTT. Translation: CASSSYRDPGNTIYF.

The chain couples TRBV11-2 to TRBJ1-5; D is uncertain. Germline CDR1 SGHAT, CDR2 FQNNGV. V was pared by 3 bases and J by 4 bases, with 7 bases between. This CDR3 spans 13 amino acids. CDR3 sequence (DNA): TGTGCCAGCAGCTTCTCACAGAATCAGCCCCAGCATTTT. This encodes CASSFSQNQPQHF.

J is TRBJ1-5 and V is TRBV7-2; 7 bases are shared with TRBD1. CDR1 and CDR2 (germline): SGHTA, FQGNSA. Trimming at V came to 5 bases and at J to 0 bases, leaving 10 bases not matched to a gene. CDR3 size: 17 residues. DNA for the CDR3: TGTGCCAGCAGCCCCGACCACCACAGGGGTAGCAATCAGCCCCAGCATTTT. Protein sequence: CASSPDHHRGSNQPQHF.

The chain combines TRBV5-6 with TRBJ1-6, with D hard to call. Germline CDR1 and CDR2: SGHDT and YYEEEE. V was cut by 3 bases and J by 7 bases, with 14 bases left in between. The CDR3 covers 15 residues. CDR3 coding DNA: TGTGCCAGCAGCTCGGTTGGCGGACTGAATTCACCCCTCCACTTT. Protein: CASSSVGGLNSPLHF.

The rearrangement links TRBV2 to TRBJ2-7; 9 bases match TRBD2. CDR1 SNHLY and CDR2 FYNNEI come from the germline V gene. There are 16 residues in the CDR3. V shed 1 base and J 4 bases; nucleotides not matched to a gene: 8. The CDR3 bases are TGTGCCAGCAGTGAAGGGCAGCGGGGGGATATTTACGAGCAGTACTTC. Amino acids: CASSEGQRGDIYEQYF.

This clone was seen more than once but under ten times. The CDR3 spells CAISGRRTSGRRQETQYF. The CDR3 nucleotides are TGTGCCATCAGTGGGCGAAGGACTAGCGGGAGGAGACAAGAGACCCAGTACTTC. The chain is built from TRBV10-3 and TRBJ2-5; 14 bases map to TRBD2. The germline gives CDR1 ENHRY, CDR2 SYGVKD. The length of the CDR3 is 18 residues. After removal of 4 bases from V and 2 bases from J, the junction contained 9 bases not matched to a gene.

This chain uses TRBV5-8 with TRBJ2-1; TRBD2 agrees at 7 bases. The CDR3 length is 14 residues. The V gene end was trimmed by 2 bases and the J gene end by 6 bases; junction bases not matched to a gene: 5. Germline CDR1 reads SGHTS; CDR2 reads YDEGEE. The CDR3 DNA reads as TGTGCCAGCAGCTTTATCAGGGAGGGCAATGAGCAGTTCTTC. Encoded protein: CASSFIREGNEQFF.